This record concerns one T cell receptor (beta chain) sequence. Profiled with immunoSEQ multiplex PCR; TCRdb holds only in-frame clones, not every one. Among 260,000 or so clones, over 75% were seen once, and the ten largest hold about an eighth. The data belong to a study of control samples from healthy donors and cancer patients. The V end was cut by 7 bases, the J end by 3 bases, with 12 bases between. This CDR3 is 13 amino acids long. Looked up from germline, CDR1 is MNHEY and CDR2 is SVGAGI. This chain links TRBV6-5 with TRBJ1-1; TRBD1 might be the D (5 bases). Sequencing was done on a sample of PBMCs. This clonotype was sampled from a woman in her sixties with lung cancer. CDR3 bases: TGTGCCAGCATTGGGGGTTGGGACACTGAAGCTTTCTTT. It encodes CASIGGWDTEAFF.